This entry lists 22 T cell receptor beta chains sequenced from one sample in a study of cytomegalovirus exposure and HLA in healthy donors. Libraries were prepared by immunoSEQ multiplex PCR; TCRdb keeps only in-frame clonotypes and omits some of them. There are tens of thousands of clones in the sample; 85% occur only once, and 3% lies in the top ten. Sequenced material: PBMCs. These receptors were obtained from a man aged 25 to 40 in good health and CMV-seronegative.

Only one count was recorded for this clone. This chain uses TRBV7-9 with TRBJ2-3; the D gene is possibly TRBD1 (5 bases). Trimming shortened V by 4 bases and J by 5 bases, and 19 bases separated the two germline ends. The CDR3 consists of 16 residues. Per the germline V gene, CDR1 is SEHNR and CDR2 is FQNEAQ (reference sequence). The CDR3 region has the DNA TGTGCCAGCAGCTCGCTTACCCGACAGATCCGAGATACGCAGTATTTT. Translation gives CASSSLTRQIRDTQYF.

The V and J genes are TRBV18 and TRBJ1-5; 8 positions agree with TRBD1. The ends lost 4 bases at V and 6 bases at J; junction bases unmatched: 8. This CDR3 has 15 residues. Germline-derived CDR1 and CDR2 are KGHSH and LQKENI. CDR3 in DNA: TGTGCCAGCTCACGGCTGGACAGGGAGGCTCAGCCCCAGCATTTT. Amino acids: CASSRLDREAQPQHF. The full variable domain, completed using reference TRBV18 and TRBJ1-5, is NAGVMQNPRHLVRRRGQEARLRCSPMKGHSHVYWYRQLPEEGLKFMVYLQKENIIDESGMPKERFSAEFPKEGPSILRIQQVVRGDSAAYFCASSRLDREAQPQHFGDGTRLSIL.

To note about this clone: The germline gene is not matched at one end of the junction; a read error may be the cause. V gene TRBV2 combines with J gene TRBJ1-3; TRBD1 aligns across 11 bases. The germline CDR1 and CDR2 sequences are SNHLY and FYNNEI. This CDR3 contains 15 residues. Here the CDR3 reads CASRRGQGVGHTIYF. The CDR3, as DNA: TGTGCCAGCAGAAGGGGACAGGGGGTTGGACACACCATATATTTT. Variable domain in full (rest from reference TRBV2 and TRBJ1-3): EPEVTQTPSHQVTQMGQEVILRCVPISNHLYFYWYRQILGQKVEFLVSFYNNEISEKSEIFDDQFSVERPDGSNFTLKIRSTKLEDSAMYFCASRRGQGVGHTIYFGEGSWLTVV.

The J gene is TRBJ2-1, the V gene TRBV14; no reliable D call. Per germline, CDR1 SGHDN and CDR2 FVKESK. This CDR3 region has 15 residues. V shed 4 bases and J shed 10 bases, with 20 bases lying between them. CDR3 sequence: CASSPHRTVLGEQFF. The CDR3 DNA is TGTGCCAGCAGCCCTCACCGAACAGTTTTAGGCGAGCAGTTCTTC.

V is TRBV29-1 and J is TRBJ2-6; D is ambiguous. Trimming took 6 bases from V and 2 from J, leaving 8 bases between them. From germline, CDR1 is SQVTM and CDR2 ANQGSEA. CDR3 length equals 13 residues. Written as DNA, the CDR3 is TGCAGCGTAGCAAGCGCTGGGGCCAACGTCCTGACTTTC. Protein product: CSVASAGANVLTF.

In nucleotides, the CDR3 is TGCGCCAGCAGCCAAGCTTTCAATCAGCCCCAGCATTTT. Its translation is CASSQAFNQPQHF. The chain uses TRBV4-1 and TRBJ1-5; D call uncertain. The V and J ends lost 1 base and 3 bases respectively, with 4 bases between them. CDR3 length: 13 residues. CDR1 and CDR2 (germline): MGHRA, YSYEKL.

Note on this clone: Germline and junction disagree at one end, which may indicate a read error. The genes are TRBV27 and TRBJ1-1, with no clear D. Germline CDR1 reads MNHEY; CDR2 reads SMNVEV (reference sequence). CDR3 length: 13 amino acids. CDR3 in amino acids: CEVRGSVNTEAFF. DNA for the CDR3: TGCGAGGTGCGGGGATCGGTGAACACTGAAGCTTTCTTT.

The chain is built from TRBV19 and TRBJ1-1; no clear D gene. Germline V gene sequence: CDR1 LNHDA, CDR2 SQIVND (reference sequence). Trimming shortened V by 3 bases and J by 3 bases, and 8 bases separated the two germline ends. The CDR3 covers 13 residues. CDR3 nucleotide sequence: TGTGCCAGTAGTATCGGTTCGTACACTGAAGCTTTCTTT. Translation: CASSIGSYTEAFF.

The V gene is TRBV27, the J gene TRBJ2-7; 10 bases are a match to TRBD2. Germline assignment: CDR1 MNHEY and CDR2 SMNVEV (reference sequence). The V gene end was trimmed by 2 bases and the J gene end by 4 bases; junction bases not matched to a gene: 5. The CDR3 is made up of 15 amino acids. The CDR3 sequence is CASSLTSGTLYEQYV. The DNA of the CDR3 is TGTGCCAGCAGTTTAACTAGCGGGACCCTGTACGAGCAGTACGTC.

In this sample, this clone turned up once. The CDR3 is CASSLGGGETQYF. CDR3 DNA: TGTGCCAGCAGCTTAGGCGGAGGAGAGACCCAGTACTTC. V usage is TRBV7-9 and J usage is TRBJ2-5, with TRBD2 as a possible D gene (5 bases). V lost 1 base, J lost 4 bases, and 7 bases lay in between. The germline gives CDR1 SEHNR, CDR2 FQNEAQ (reference sequence). The CDR3 is 13 amino acids.

The chain links TRBV7-2 to TRBJ1-5, with D hard to call. V lost 5 bases, J lost 1 base, and 3 bases lay in between. CDR1 and CDR2 (germline): SGHTA, FQGNSA. The CDR3 is 12 residues long. The CDR3 here is CASSPSNQPQHF. Written as DNA, the CDR3 is TGTGCCAGCAGCCCAAGCAATCAGCCCCAGCATTTT.

This clone appeared once. The J gene is TRBJ2-2, the V gene TRBV5-1; tentatively, D is TRBD2 (7 bases). This CDR3 region has 15 residues. The V end lost 4 bases, the J end lost 6 bases, and 16 bases lay between the germline ends. Germline-derived CDR1 and CDR2 are SGHRS and YFSETQ. CDR3 region: CASSPTRGGPGELFF. The CDR3 DNA reads as TGCGCCAGCAGCCCAACTAGGGGGGGCCCCGGGGAGCTGTTTTTT.

This clone came up a few times. This chain connects TRBV30 to TRBJ1-2; unclear D gene. The CDR3 loop spans 10 amino acids. The ends were cut back, 3 bases at V and 7 bases at J, with 6 bases in the middle. From germline, CDR1 is GTSNPN and CDR2 SVGIG (reference sequence). This CDR3 is CAWRRGGYTF. DNA for the CDR3: TGTGCCTGGAGGAGAGGTGGCTACACCTTC. The whole variable domain, remainder taken from reference TRBV30 and TRBJ1-2, is SQTIHQWPATLVQPVGSPLSLECTVEGTSNPNLYWYRQAAGRGLQLLFYSVGIGQISSEVPQNLSASRPQDRQFILSSKKLLLSDSGFYLCAWRRGGYTFGSGTRLTVV.

This sequence joins TRBV2 and TRBJ1-5, with D tentatively TRBD1 (5 bases). Germline V gene lookup returns CDR1 SNHLY and CDR2 FYNNEI. CDR3 length: 14 amino acids. V dropped 4 bases and J dropped 4 bases, with 11 bases sitting between them. The CDR3 DNA is TGTGCCAGCAGTGGGTCCGGGGGAAATCAGCCCCAGCATTTT. As protein: CASSGSGGNQPQHF.

The chain uses TRBV28 and TRBJ2-2; 7 nucleotides agree with TRBD1. The CDR3 has 15 amino acids. Trimming at V came to 4 bases and at J to 3 bases, leaving 5 bases not matched to a gene. Germline CDR1 reads MDHEN; CDR2 reads SYDVKM. In nucleotides, the CDR3 is TGTGCCAGCAGTTCGACAGGGATGGACACCGGGGAGCTGTTTTTT. This translates into CASSSTGMDTGELFF.

The chain uses TRBV19 and TRBJ1-4; 10 bases map to TRBD1. The CDR3 totals 15 residues. Germline V gene data show CDR1 as LNHDA and CDR2 as SQIVND (reference sequence). After removal of 6 bases from V and 8 bases from J, the junction contained 9 bases not matched to a gene. For the CDR3, the DNA is TGTGCCAGTAGCACCACCGGACAGGGGGTGGAAAAACTGTTTTTT. Protein sequence: CASSTTGQGVEKLFF.

This chain uses TRBV18 with TRBJ2-7; maybe TRBD2 (7 bases). The CDR3 has 15 residues. V shed 6 bases and J shed 7 bases, with 22 bases lying between them. CDR1 is KGHSH and CDR2 is LQKENI in the germline V gene. CDR3 sequence reads: CASSGLGGGVKEQYV. In DNA form, the CDR3 reads TGTGCCAGCTCGGGCCTTGGAGGGGGGGTTAAAGAGCAGTACGTC.

In its sample, this clone was seen once. The rearrangement joins TRBV5-1 to TRBJ2-2; TRBD2 matches 12 bases. This CDR3 comprises 16 residues. V lost 2 bases to trimming and J lost 6 bases; unmatched junction nucleotides: 5. Per germline, CDR1 SGHRS and CDR2 YFSETQ. The CDR3 loop reads CASSFGPSGRAGELFF. The CDR3 bases are TGCGCCAGCAGCTTCGGGCCTAGCGGGAGGGCCGGGGAGCTGTTTTTT.

This clone has only a few counts. The chain uses TRBV18 and TRBJ2-7, with 11 positions matching TRBD2. This CDR3 has 15 amino acids. V trimming: 4 bases; J trimming: 4 bases; junction bases outside the gene matches: 6. Germline V gene data show CDR1 as KGHSH and CDR2 as LQKENI. The CDR3 loop reads CASSLGTSGDYEQYV. CDR3 DNA sequence: TGTGCCAGCTCACTCGGGACTAGCGGAGATTACGAGCAGTACGTC.

CDR3 residues: CASSYDSGSIDEQFF. The DNA of the CDR3 is TGTGCCAGCAGCTACGATAGCGGGAGTATAGATGAGCAGTTCTTC. The chain is built from TRBV5-6 and TRBJ2-1, with 9 bases that match TRBD2. CDR3 length: 15 amino acids. V trimming: 3 bases; J trimming: 8 bases; junction bases outside the gene matches: 9. CDR1 SGHDT and CDR2 YYEEEE come from the germline V gene. Together with reference TRBV5-6 and TRBJ2-1, the CDR3 gives the full variable domain: DAGVTQSPTHLIKTRGQQVTLRCSPKSGHDTVSWYQQALGQGPQFIFQYYEEEERQRGNFPDRFSGHQFPNYSSELNVNALLLGDSALYLCASSYDSGSIDEQFFGPGTRLTVL.

The chain combines TRBV4-3 with TRBJ2-5, with 13 bases identical to TRBD2. Germline lookup yields CDR1 LGHNA and CDR2 YSLEER. Trimming removed 5 bases from V and 5 bases from J; junction bases left unmatched: 5. This CDR3 has 15 residues. CDR3 DNA sequence: TGCGCCAGCAGCGCACTAGCGGGAGGGACGGAGACCCAGTACTTC. Its protein is CASSALAGGTETQYF.

This chain links TRBV28 with TRBJ2-7; D might be TRBD2 (5 bases). The CDR3 is 13 residues long. In germline, CDR1 is MDHEN, CDR2 SYDVKM. V lost 3 bases, J lost 0 bases, and 6 bases lay in between. The CDR3 reads CASSFGNSYEQYF. CDR3 coding DNA: TGTGCCAGCAGTTTCGGGAACTCCTACGAGCAGTACTTC.